This entry describes one T cell receptor beta chain. The data stem from a study of shared clonotypes between healthy human individuals. Trimming removed 7 bases at V and 4 bases at J, with 13 bases between. Germline-derived CDR1 and CDR2 are MDHEN and SYDVKM. The CDR3 has 13 residues. Here immunoSEQ multiplex PCR was the method, and the copy in TCRdb shows in-frame clones only, minus some. The sample shows around 700,000 clones, roughly 70% of them seen only once. This sequence was found in a woman aged 25 to 39 in good health. V gene TRBV28 combines with J gene TRBJ1-2; D gene uncertain. Sequenced material: memory CD4+ T cells sorted from blood. The subset is: CD45RA-negative fraction. CDR3 bases: TGTGCCAGCACCGAGAAAGGAATCTATGGCTACACCTTC. The encoded protein is CASTEKGIYGYTF.